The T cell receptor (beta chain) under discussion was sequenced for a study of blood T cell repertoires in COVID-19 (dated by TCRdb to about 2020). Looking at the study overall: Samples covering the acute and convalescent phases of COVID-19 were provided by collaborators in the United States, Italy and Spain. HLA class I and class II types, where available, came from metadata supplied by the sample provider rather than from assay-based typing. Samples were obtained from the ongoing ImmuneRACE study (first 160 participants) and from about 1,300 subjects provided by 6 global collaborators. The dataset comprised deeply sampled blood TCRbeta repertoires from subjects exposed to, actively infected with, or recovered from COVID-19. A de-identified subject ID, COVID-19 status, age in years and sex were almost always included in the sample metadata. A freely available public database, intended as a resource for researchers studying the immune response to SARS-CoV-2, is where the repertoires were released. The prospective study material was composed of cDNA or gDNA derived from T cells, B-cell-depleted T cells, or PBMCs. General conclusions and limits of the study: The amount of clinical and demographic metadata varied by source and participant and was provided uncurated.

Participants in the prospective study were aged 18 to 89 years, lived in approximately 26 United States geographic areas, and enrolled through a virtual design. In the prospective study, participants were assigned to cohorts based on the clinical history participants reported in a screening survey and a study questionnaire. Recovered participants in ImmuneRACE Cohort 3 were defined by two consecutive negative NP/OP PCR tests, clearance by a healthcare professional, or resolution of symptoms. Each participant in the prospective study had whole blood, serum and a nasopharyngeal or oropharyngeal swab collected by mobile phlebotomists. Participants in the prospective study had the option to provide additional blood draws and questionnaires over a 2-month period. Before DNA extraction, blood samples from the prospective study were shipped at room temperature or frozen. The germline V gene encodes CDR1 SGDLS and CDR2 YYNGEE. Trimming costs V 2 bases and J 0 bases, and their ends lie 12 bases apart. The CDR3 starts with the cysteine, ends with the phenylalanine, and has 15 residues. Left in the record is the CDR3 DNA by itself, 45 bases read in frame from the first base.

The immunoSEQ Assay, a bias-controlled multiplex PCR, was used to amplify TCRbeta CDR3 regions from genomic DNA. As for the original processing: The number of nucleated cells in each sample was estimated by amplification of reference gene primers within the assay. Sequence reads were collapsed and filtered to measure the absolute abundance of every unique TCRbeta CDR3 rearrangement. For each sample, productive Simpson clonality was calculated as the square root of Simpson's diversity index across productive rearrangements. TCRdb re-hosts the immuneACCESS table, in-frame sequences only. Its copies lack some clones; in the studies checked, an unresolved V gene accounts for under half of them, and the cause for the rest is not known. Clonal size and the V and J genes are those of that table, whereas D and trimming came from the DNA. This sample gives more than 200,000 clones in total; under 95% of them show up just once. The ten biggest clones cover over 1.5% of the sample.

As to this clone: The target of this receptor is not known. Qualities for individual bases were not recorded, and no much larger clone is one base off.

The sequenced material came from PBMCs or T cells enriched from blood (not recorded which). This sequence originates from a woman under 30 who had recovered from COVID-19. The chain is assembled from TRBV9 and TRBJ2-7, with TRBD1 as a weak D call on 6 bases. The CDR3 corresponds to CASSVSTGNSYEQYF. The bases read TGTGCCAGCAGCGTCTCGACAGGAAACTCCTACGAGCAGTACTTC. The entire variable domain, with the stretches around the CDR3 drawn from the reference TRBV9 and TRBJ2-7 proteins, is DSGVTQTPKHLITATGQRVTLRCSPRSGDLSVYWYQQSLDQGLQFLIQYYNGEERAKGNILERFSAQQFPDLHSELNLSSLELGDSALYFCASSVSTGNSYEQYFGPGTRLTVT.